A selection of T cell receptor beta chains follows, all from one sample in a study of blood T cell repertoires in COVID-19. The protocol was immunoSEQ multiplex PCR, while the TCRdb copy is restricted to in-frame clones and leaves out a portion. The repertoire includes roughly 200,000 clones, 75% to 90% of them detected once, and over 15% sits in the top ten. The sample comprised PBMCs or T cells enriched from blood (not recorded which). The receptors derive from a middle-aged man who had recovered from COVID-19. Both conserved end residues are part of each CDR3. D genes are given only for firm matches. The size entry is marked missing in some rows and otherwise reads once, few, many or a size class.

j_call | clone_size | d_call | v_call | cdr3_aa | cdr3_nt
TRBJ1-2 | NA | NA | TRBV7-2 | CASSLGGDRNYGYTF | TGTGCCAGCAGCTTAGGTGGAGACCGTAACTATGGCTACACCTTC
TRBJ1-3 | NA | TRBD1 | TRBV10-2 | CASSDRGSGNTIYF | TGCGCCAGCAGCGACAGGGGCTCTGGAAACACCATATATTTT
TRBJ1-1 | NA | NA | TRBV4-2 | CASSPTGQGVYTEAFF | TGTGCCAGCAGCCCCACAGGGCAGGGCGTTTACACTGAAGCTTTCTTT
TRBJ2-7 | NA | NA | TRBV27 | CASSATVGGATEQYF | TGTGCCAGCAGTGCCACGGTGGGGGGTGCGACCGAGCAGTACTTC
TRBJ2-4 | NA | TRBD1 | TRBV19 | CASSVRGRGDIQYF | TGTGCCAGTAGTGTCAGGGGGCGCGGGGACATTCAGTACTTC
TRBJ2-7 | once | NA | TRBV29-1 | CSAGSGNEQYF | TGCAGCGCGGGGTCGGGGAACGAGCAGTACTTC
TRBJ2-7 | NA | NA | TRBV2 | CASSDWAERDEQYF | TGTGCCAGCAGTGACTGGGCTGAGAGGGACGAGCAGTACTTC
TRBJ1-1 | NA | NA | TRBV19 | CASSIVSGTEAFF | TGTGCCAGTAGTATTGTTTCGGGCACTGAAGCTTTCTTT
TRBJ1-1 | NA | NA | TRBV12-3/TRBV12-4 | CASSFATAEAFF | TGTGCCAGCAGTTTCGCAACAGCTGAAGCTTTCTTT
TRBJ1-2 | NA | NA | TRBV5-1 | CASSFSGSGYGYTF | TGCGCCAGCAGCTTTTCGGGGTCTGGCTATGGCTACACCTTC
TRBJ1-1 | NA | TRBD1 | TRBV3-1/TRBV3-2 | CASSRRDRSTEAFF | TGTGCCAGCAGCCGAAGGGACAGATCCACTGAAGCTTTCTTT
TRBJ1-2 | many | NA | TRBV19 | CASSFQDYYGYTF | TGTGCCAGTAGTTTTCAGGATTACTATGGCTACACCTTC
TRBJ2-3 | few | NA | TRBV9 | CASSVAWTSTDTQYF | TGTGCCAGCAGCGTAGCCTGGACTAGCACAGATACGCAGTATTTT
TRBJ2-4 | once | NA | TRBV12-3/TRBV12-4 | CASSFDANIQYF | TGTGCCAGCAGTTTCGATGCGAACATTCAGTACTTC
TRBJ2-2 | NA | NA | TRBV5-5 | CASSAGLSNTGELFF | TGTGCCAGCAGCGCCGGTCTATCGAACACCGGGGAGCTGTTTTTT
TRBJ2-7 | NA | TRBD1 | TRBV3-1/TRBV3-2 | CASSRGDSTYEQYF | TGTGCCAGCAGCCGTGGGGACAGTACCTACGAGCAGTACTTC
TRBJ2-2 | NA | NA | TRBV6-4 | CASSDTTSGELFF | TGTGCCAGCAGTGACACCACTAGCGGGGAGCTGTTTTTT
TRBJ1-3 | few | NA | TRBV7-6 | CASSLASANSGNTIYF | TGTGCCAGCAGCTTAGCGTCAGCGAACTCTGGAAACACCATATATTTT
TRBJ1-1 | once | NA | TRBV5-1 | CASRPTLNTEAFF | TGCGCCAGCAGACCAACTTTGAACACTGAAGCTTTCTTT
TRBJ1-6 | NA | TRBD1 | TRBV5-1 | CASSSGTGENSPLHF | TGCGCCAGCAGCTCTGGGACAGGGGAGAATTCACCCCTCCACTTT
TRBJ2-2 | NA | NA | TRBV1 | CTSSPQRTSGSIDTGELFF | TGCACCAGCAGCCCCCAAAGGACTAGCGGGAGTATTGACACCGGGGAGCTGTTTTTT
TRBJ2-1 | NA | TRBD2 | TRBV30 | CASPGLAGGGNEQFF | TGTGCCTCGCCGGGACTAGCGGGGGGCGGCAATGAGCAGTTCTTC
TRBJ2-7 | NA | NA | TRBV29-1 | CSVEEGGGYEQYF | TGCAGCGTTGAAGAAGGGGGTGGCTACGAGCAGTACTTC
TRBJ2-5 | NA | NA | TRBV2 | CASSNPGGQETQYF | TGTGCCAGCAGTAACCCCGGCGGCCAAGAGACCCAGTACTTC
TRBJ1-4 | NA | NA | TRBV12-3/TRBV12-4 | CASSFGVNEKLFF | TGTGCCAGCAGTTTTGGAGTGAATGAAAAACTGTTTTTT
TRBJ2-7 | NA | NA | TRBV13 | CASSLGESAHEQYF | TGTGCCAGCAGCTTAGGGGAGTCCGCGCACGAGCAGTACTTC
TRBJ2-5 | NA | NA | TRBV5-1 | CASKQGEQETQYF | TGCGCCAGCAAACAGGGTGAGCAAGAGACCCAGTACTTC
TRBJ2-7 | NA | NA | TRBV28 | CASRPGPTGSNEQYF | TGTGCCAGCAGACCCGGACCCACAGGGTCCAACGAGCAGTACTTC
TRBJ1-4 | once | TRBD1 | TRBV7-2 | CASSLLGQSNEKLFF | TGTGCCAGCAGCTTACTGGGACAGAGTAATGAAAAACTGTTTTTT
TRBJ2-3 | NA | TRBD2 | TRBV25-1 | CASSELAGAEDTQYF | TGTGCCAGCAGTGAGCTAGCGGGAGCGGAAGATACGCAGTATTTT
TRBJ1-1 | NA | NA | TRBV18 | CASSPNLQNEAFF | TGTGCCAGCTCACCTAATTTACAGAATGAAGCTTTCTTT
TRBJ2-7 | NA | TRBD1 | TRBV4-1 | CASSQGGQGYEQYF | TGCGCCAGCAGCCAGGGAGGACAGGGCTACGAGCAGTACTTC
TRBJ2-1 | NA | NA | TRBV5-1 | CASSLTGTHNEQFF | TGCGCCAGCAGCTTGACCGGTACTCACAATGAGCAGTTCTTC
TRBJ1-1 | NA | TRBD1 | TRBV6-5 | CASSQSGTANTEAFF | TGTGCCAGCAGCCAATCGGGGACAGCCAACACTGAAGCTTTCTTT
TRBJ1-2 | NA | TRBD1 | TRBV5-1 | CASSRDRDNYGYTF | TGCGCCAGCTCCCGGGACAGGGATAACTATGGCTACACCTTC
TRBJ2-7 | once | TRBD2 | TRBV3-1/TRBV3-2 | CASSHESSGTYEQYF | TGTGCCAGCAGCCACGAGAGTAGCGGGACCTACGAGCAGTACTTC
TRBJ2-7 | NA | NA | TRBV4-1 | CASSQESNYEQYF | TGCGCCAGCAGCCAAGAGTCCAACTACGAGCAGTACTTC
TRBJ2-7 | once | NA | TRBV6-5 | CASSYSGSFDEQYF | TGTGCCAGCAGTTACTCCGGGAGTTTTGACGAGCAGTACTTC
TRBJ1-1 | NA | NA | TRBV3-1/TRBV3-2 | CASSQTAGNTEAFF | TGTGCCAGCAGCCAAACGGCAGGGAACACTGAAGCTTTCTTT
TRBJ1-4 | NA | NA | TRBV19 | CASSPDSGGARAVEKLFF | TGTGCCAGTAGCCCAGATTCGGGGGGGGCGAGGGCTGTTGAAAAACTGTTTTTT